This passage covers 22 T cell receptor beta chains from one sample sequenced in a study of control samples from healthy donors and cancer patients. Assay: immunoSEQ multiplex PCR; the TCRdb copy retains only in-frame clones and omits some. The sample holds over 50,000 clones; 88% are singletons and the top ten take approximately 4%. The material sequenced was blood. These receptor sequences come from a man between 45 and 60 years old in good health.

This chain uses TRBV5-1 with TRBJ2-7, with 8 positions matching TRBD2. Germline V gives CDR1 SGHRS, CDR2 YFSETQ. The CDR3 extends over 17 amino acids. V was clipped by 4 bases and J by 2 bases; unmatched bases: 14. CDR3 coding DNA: TGCGCCAGCAGCGGGGGGCGGACCAGCGGGGGAACCTACGAGCAGTACTTC. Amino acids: CASSGGRTSGGTYEQYF.

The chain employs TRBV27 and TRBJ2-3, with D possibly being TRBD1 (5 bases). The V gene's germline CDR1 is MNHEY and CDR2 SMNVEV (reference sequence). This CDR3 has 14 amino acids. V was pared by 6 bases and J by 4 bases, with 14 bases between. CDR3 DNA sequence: TGTGCCAGCAGGAGACAGTCTGGGCCAGATACGCAGTATTTT. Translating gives CASRRQSGPDTQYF.

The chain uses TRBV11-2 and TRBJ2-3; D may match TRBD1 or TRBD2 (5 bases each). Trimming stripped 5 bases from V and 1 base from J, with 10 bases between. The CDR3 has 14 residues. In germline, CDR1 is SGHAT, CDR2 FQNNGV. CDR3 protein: CASSSLGGTDTQYF. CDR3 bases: TGTGCCAGCAGCAGTCTGGGGGGCACAGATACGCAGTATTTT.

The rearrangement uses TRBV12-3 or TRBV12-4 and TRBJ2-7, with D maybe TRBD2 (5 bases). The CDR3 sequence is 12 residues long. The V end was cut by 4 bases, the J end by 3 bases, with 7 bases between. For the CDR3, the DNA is TGTGCCAGCAGTTCGGACTTCTACGAGCAGTACTTC. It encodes CASSSDFYEQYF.

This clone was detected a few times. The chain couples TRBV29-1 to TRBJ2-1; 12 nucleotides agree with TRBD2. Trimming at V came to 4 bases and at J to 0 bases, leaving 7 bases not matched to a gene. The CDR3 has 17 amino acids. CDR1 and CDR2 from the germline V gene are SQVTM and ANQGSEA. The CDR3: CSVAGLAGQSSYNEQFF. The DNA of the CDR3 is TGCAGCGTTGCGGGACTAGCGGGCCAAAGCTCCTACAATGAGCAGTTCTTC.

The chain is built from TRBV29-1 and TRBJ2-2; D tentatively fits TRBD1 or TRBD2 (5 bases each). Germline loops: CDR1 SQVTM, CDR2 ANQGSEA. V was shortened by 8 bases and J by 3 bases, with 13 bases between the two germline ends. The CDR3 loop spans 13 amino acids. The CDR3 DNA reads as TGCAGCACTACCCGGGACGACACCGGGGAGCTGTTTTTT. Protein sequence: CSTTRDDTGELFF.

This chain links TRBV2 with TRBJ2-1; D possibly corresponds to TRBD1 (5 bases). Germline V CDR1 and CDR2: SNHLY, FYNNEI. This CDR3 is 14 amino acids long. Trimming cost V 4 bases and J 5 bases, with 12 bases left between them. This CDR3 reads CASSGQSSNNEQFF. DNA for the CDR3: TGTGCCAGCAGTGGACAGTCTTCTAACAATGAGCAGTTCTTC.

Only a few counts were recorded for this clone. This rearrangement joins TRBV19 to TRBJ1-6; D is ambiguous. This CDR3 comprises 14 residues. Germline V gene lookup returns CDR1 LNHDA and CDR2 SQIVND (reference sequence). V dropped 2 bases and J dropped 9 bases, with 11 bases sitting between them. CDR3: CASSINPIGSPLHF. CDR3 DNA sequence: TGTGCCAGTAGTATAAACCCAATAGGTTCACCCCTCCACTTT.

The CDR3 reads CASTDPSGGSYNEQFF. For the CDR3, the DNA is TGTGCCAGCACCGACCCCAGCGGGGGATCCTACAATGAGCAGTTCTTC. This chain uses TRBV28 with TRBJ2-1; 8 positions agree with TRBD2. The CDR3 is 16 residues long. V dropped 7 bases and J dropped 1; count of bases not matched to a gene: 9. Looked up from germline, CDR1 is MDHEN and CDR2 is SYDVKM.

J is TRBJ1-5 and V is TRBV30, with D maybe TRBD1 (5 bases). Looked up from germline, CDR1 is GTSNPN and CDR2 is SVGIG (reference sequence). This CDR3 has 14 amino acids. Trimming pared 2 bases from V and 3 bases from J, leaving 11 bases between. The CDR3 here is CAWSTGSYNQPQHF. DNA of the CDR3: TGTGCCTGGAGTACAGGTAGTTACAATCAGCCCCAGCATTTT.

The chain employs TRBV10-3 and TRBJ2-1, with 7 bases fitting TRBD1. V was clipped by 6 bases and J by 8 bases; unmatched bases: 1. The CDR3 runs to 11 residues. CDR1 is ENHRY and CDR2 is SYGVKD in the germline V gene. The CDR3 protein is CAISTGDEQFF. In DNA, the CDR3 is TGTGCCATCAGCACAGGGGATGAGCAGTTCTTC.

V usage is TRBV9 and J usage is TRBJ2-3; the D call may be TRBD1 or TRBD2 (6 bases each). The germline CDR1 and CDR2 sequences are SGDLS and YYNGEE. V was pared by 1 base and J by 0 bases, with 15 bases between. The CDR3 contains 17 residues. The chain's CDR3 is CASSVSPRGESTDTQYF. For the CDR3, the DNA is TGTGCCAGCAGCGTATCCCCTAGGGGGGAGAGCACAGATACGCAGTATTTT.

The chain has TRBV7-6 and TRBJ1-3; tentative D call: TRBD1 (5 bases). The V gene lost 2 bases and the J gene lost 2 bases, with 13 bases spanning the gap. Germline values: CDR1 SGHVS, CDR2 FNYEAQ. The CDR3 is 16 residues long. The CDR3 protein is CASSLQVPGAGNTIYF. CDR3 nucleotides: TGTGCCAGCAGCTTACAGGTCCCGGGGGCTGGAAACACCATATATTTT. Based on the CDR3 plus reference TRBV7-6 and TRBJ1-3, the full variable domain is GAGVSQSPRYKVTKRGQDVALRCDPISGHVSLYWYRQALGQGPEFLTYFNYEAQQDKSGLPNDRFSAERPEGSISTLTIQRTEQRDSAMYRCASSLQVPGAGNTIYFGEGSWLTVV.

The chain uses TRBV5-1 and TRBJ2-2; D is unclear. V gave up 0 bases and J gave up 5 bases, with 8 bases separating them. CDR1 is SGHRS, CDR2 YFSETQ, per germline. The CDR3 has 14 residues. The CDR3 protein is CASSLDSQTGELFF. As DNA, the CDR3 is TGCGCCAGCAGCTTGGACAGCCAAACCGGGGAGCTGTTTTTT.

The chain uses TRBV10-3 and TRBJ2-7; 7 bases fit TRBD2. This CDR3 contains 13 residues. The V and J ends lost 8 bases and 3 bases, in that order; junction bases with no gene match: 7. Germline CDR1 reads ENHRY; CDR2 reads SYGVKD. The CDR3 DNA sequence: TGTGCCATCGGGGGACTAAACGGCTACGAGCAGTACTTC. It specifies CAIGGLNGYEQYF.

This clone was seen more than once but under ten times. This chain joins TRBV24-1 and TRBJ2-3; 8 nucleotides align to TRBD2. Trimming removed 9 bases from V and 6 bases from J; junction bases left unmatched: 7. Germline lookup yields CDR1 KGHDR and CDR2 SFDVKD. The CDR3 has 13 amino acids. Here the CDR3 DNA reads TGTGCCACCGAGAGCGGGAGTTCCGATACGCAGTATTTT. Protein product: CATESGSSDTQYF.

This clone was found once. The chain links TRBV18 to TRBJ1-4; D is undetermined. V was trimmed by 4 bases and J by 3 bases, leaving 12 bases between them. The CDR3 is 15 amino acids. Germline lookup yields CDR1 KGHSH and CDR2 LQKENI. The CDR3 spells CASSREFGANEKLFF. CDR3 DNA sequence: TGTGCCAGCTCACGAGAGTTTGGTGCTAATGAAAAACTGTTTTTT.

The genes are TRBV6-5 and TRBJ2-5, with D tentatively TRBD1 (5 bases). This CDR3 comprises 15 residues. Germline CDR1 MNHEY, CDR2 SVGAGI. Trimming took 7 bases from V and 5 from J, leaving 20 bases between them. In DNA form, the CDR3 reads TGTGCCAGCATCTCAAGTGGACGGCCAGGGGAGACCCAGTACTTC. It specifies CASISSGRPGETQYF.

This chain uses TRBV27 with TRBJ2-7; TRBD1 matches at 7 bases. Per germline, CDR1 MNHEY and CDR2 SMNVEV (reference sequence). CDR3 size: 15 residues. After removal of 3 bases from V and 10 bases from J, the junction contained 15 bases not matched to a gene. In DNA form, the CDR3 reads TGTGCCAGCAGTTTGTTCGCAGCAACAGGGGAGCTACAGTACTTC. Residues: CASSLFAATGELQYF.

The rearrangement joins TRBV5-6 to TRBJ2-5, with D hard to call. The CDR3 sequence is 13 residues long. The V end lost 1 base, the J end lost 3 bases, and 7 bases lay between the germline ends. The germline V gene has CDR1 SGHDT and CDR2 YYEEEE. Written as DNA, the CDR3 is TGTGCCAGCAGCTTGCGACTTGAAGAGACCCAGTACTTC. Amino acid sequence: CASSLRLEETQYF.

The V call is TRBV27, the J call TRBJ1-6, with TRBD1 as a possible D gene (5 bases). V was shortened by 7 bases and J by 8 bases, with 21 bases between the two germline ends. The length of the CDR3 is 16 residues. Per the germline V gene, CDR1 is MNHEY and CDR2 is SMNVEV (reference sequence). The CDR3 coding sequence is TGTGCCAGCAAGACCCGGCAGGGTTTAAGGGATTCACCCCTCCACTTT. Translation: CASKTRQGLRDSPLHF.

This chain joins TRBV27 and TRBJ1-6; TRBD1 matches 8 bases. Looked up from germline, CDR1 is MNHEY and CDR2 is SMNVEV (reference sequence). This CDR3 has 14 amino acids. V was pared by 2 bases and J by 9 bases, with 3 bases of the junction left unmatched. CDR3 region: CASSLTGGRSPLHF. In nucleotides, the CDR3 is TGTGCCAGCAGTTTAACAGGGGGTCGTTCACCCCTCCACTTT.